These T cell receptor beta chains were read from a single sample in a study of blood T cell repertoires in COVID-19. Libraries were prepared by immunoSEQ multiplex PCR; TCRdb keeps only in-frame clonotypes and omits some of them. The sample records some 520,000 clones, 89% being singletons. Specimen: peripheral blood. The receptors here all came from a man aged 18-30 years with COVID-19, enrolled during active disease. Each CDR3 is given with its conserved first and last residue. D genes are given only for firm matches. Not all rows give a size; the values are once, few, many and, for expanded clones, a class.

clone size: NA; J gene: TRBJ2-1; V gene: TRBV19; D gene: NA; CDR3 protein: CASSIDLHRGYNEQFF; CDR3 DNA: TGTGCCAGTAGTATAGACCTACACCGGGGGTACAATGAGCAGTTCTTC
clone size: NA; J gene: TRBJ2-2; V gene: TRBV25-1; D gene: TRBD2; CDR3 protein: CASSELAGGPNTGELFF; CDR3 DNA: TGTGCCAGCAGTGAGCTAGCGGGGGGGCCTAACACCGGGGAGCTGTTTTTT
clone size: NA; J gene: TRBJ2-1; V gene: TRBV5-1; D gene: TRBD2; CDR3 protein: CASSLVTSGDAGNEQFF; CDR3 DNA: TGCGCCAGCAGCTTGGTTACTAGCGGGGATGCTGGGAATGAGCAGTTCTTC
clone size: NA; J gene: TRBJ2-7; V gene: TRBV27; D gene: TRBD2; CDR3 protein: CASSLSGGTYEQYF; CDR3 DNA: TGTGCCAGCAGTTTAAGCGGGGGGACCTACGAGCAGTACTTC
clone size: once; J gene: TRBJ1-4; V gene: TRBV6-5; D gene: NA; CDR3 protein: CASREGGGEKLFF; CDR3 DNA: TGTGCCAGCAGAGAGGGAGGGGGAGAAAAACTGTTTTTT
clone size: few; J gene: TRBJ2-7; V gene: TRBV4-2; D gene: TRBD2; CDR3 protein: CASSQVRAGGTYEQYF; CDR3 DNA: TGTGCCAGCAGCCAAGTGCGAGCGGGGGGTACCTACGAGCAGTACTTC
clone size: NA; J gene: TRBJ1-5; V gene: TRBV2; D gene: NA; CDR3 protein: CASRQPYSNQPQHF; CDR3 DNA: TGTGCCAGCAGACAGCCTTATAGCAATCAGCCCCAGCATTTT
clone size: once; J gene: TRBJ2-1; V gene: TRBV25-1; D gene: TRBD1; CDR3 protein: CASSEGDRSNEQFF; CDR3 DNA: TGTGCCAGCAGTGAAGGGGACAGATCCAATGAGCAGTTCTTC
clone size: NA; J gene: TRBJ2-5; V gene: TRBV4-1; D gene: NA; CDR3 protein: CASSQGTALQETQYF; CDR3 DNA: TGCGCCAGCAGCCAAGGGACTGCGCTCCAAGAGACCCAGTACTTC
clone size: few; J gene: TRBJ2-7; V gene: TRBV3-1/TRBV3-2; D gene: TRBD2; CDR3 protein: CASSPAGGPYEQYF; CDR3 DNA: TGTGCCAGCTCCCCGGCGGGAGGGCCTTACGAGCAGTACTTC
clone size: once; J gene: TRBJ2-5; V gene: TRBV27; D gene: NA; CDR3 protein: CASSWLAQETQYF; CDR3 DNA: TGTGCCAGCAGTTGGTTGGCACAAGAGACCCAGTACTTC
clone size: NA; J gene: TRBJ2-1; V gene: TRBV2; D gene: NA; CDR3 protein: CASSDPRVTYNEQFF; CDR3 DNA: TGTGCCAGCAGTGACCCCAGGGTTACCTACAATGAGCAGTTCTTC
clone size: NA; J gene: TRBJ2-1; V gene: TRBV5-1; D gene: TRBD2; CDR3 protein: CASSLALTSGVRDEQFF; CDR3 DNA: TGCGCCAGCAGCCTGGCCCTGACTAGCGGGGTTCGCGATGAGCAGTTCTTC
clone size: NA; J gene: TRBJ1-4; V gene: TRBV5-4; D gene: TRBD1; CDR3 protein: CASSADRENELFF; CDR3 DNA: TGTGCCAGCAGCGCGGACAGGGAAAACGAACTGTTTTTT
clone size: NA; J gene: TRBJ2-7; V gene: TRBV7-9; D gene: NA; CDR3 protein: CASRGLDGYEQYF; CDR3 DNA: TGTGCCAGCAGGGGACTCGACGGATACGAGCAGTACTTC
clone size: NA; J gene: TRBJ2-1; V gene: TRBV29-1; D gene: NA; CDR3 protein: CSVLRGSSYNEQFF; CDR3 DNA: TGCAGCGTTCTGAGGGGGAGCTCCTACAATGAGCAGTTCTTC
clone size: NA; J gene: TRBJ2-3; V gene: TRBV5-4; D gene: TRBD2; CDR3 protein: CASSPSGTSTDTQYF; CDR3 DNA: TGTGCCAGCAGCCCCAGCGGGACTAGCACAGATACGCAGTATTTT
clone size: NA; J gene: TRBJ2-1; V gene: TRBV11-3; D gene: NA; CDR3 protein: CASSLVARLAYNEQFF; CDR3 DNA: TGTGCCAGCAGCTTAGTTGCTCGCCTAGCCTACAATGAGCAGTTCTTC
clone size: NA; J gene: TRBJ1-1; V gene: TRBV15; D gene: NA; CDR3 protein: CATSRDSSEAFF; CDR3 DNA: TGTGCCACCAGCAGAGATTCTTCTGAAGCTTTCTTT
clone size: NA; J gene: TRBJ1-5; V gene: TRBV2; D gene: TRBD1; CDR3 protein: CASRSGTGENQPQHF; CDR3 DNA: TGTGCCAGCAGATCCGGGACAGGGGAGAATCAGCCCCAGCATTTT
clone size: NA; J gene: TRBJ2-2; V gene: TRBV4-2; D gene: TRBD2; CDR3 protein: CASRRLAGGPGGELFF; CDR3 DNA: TGTGCCAGCAGACGACTAGCGGGGGGGCCCGGCGGGGAGCTGTTTTTT
clone size: once; J gene: TRBJ1-5; V gene: TRBV18; D gene: TRBD1; CDR3 protein: CASSQGRGSGQPQHF; CDR3 DNA: TGTGCCAGCTCACAGGGCAGGGGGAGCGGTCAGCCCCAGCATTTT
clone size: few; J gene: TRBJ1-5; V gene: TRBV21-1; D gene: NA; CDR3 protein: CASSKGAYLVAGGKNQPQHF; CDR3 DNA: TGTGCCAGCAGCAAAGGGGCATATCTCGTAGCAGGGGGCAAGAATCAGCCCCAGCATTTT
clone size: NA; J gene: TRBJ1-2; V gene: TRBV7-9; D gene: NA; CDR3 protein: CASSLAAPWDKNGYTF; CDR3 DNA: TGTGCCAGCAGCTTAGCCGCTCCATGGGACAAGAATGGCTACACCTTC
clone size: NA; J gene: TRBJ2-2; V gene: TRBV9; D gene: NA; CDR3 protein: CASSPRQTPTYDTGELFF; CDR3 DNA: TGTGCCAGCAGCCCCCGCCAAACCCCCACTTACGACACCGGGGAGCTGTTTTTT
clone size: NA; J gene: TRBJ2-1; V gene: TRBV5-1; D gene: TRBD2; CDR3 protein: CASSHVAGDNEQFF; CDR3 DNA: TGCGCCAGCAGTCACGTAGCGGGGGACAATGAGCAGTTCTTC